This is a list of T cell receptor beta chains from one sample in a study of blood T cell repertoires in COVID-19. Clones were read by immunoSEQ multiplex PCR, and TCRdb kept only the in-frame ones, dropping some. The sample contains a few hundred thousand clones, 80% to 90% of which appear only once. The material sequenced was peripheral blood. The receptor set was obtained from a woman in her sixties or seventies with COVID-19, enrolled during active disease. Both conserved end residues are part of each CDR3. A D gene is named only where the DNA matches it firmly. Size tells how often a clone was seen (once, few, many) or the class of an expanded clone, and some rows leave it out.

v_gene	j_gene	d_gene	abundance	CDR3aa	CDR3nt
TRBV7-6	TRBJ1-5	NA	NA	CASSLAGGFNQPQHF	TGTGCCAGCAGCTTAGCGGGGGGGTTCAATCAGCCCCAGCATTTT
TRBV4-1	TRBJ2-3	TRBD1	NA	CASSLRTGQATDTQYF	TGCGCCAGCAGCCTTCGGACAGGACAAGCCACAGATACGCAGTATTTT
TRBV4-1	TRBJ2-3	NA	NA	CASSQRVVGTDTQYF	TGCGCCAGCAGCCAGCGGGTGGTCGGCACAGATACGCAGTATTTT
TRBV5-1	TRBJ2-1	NA	NA	CASSQDSSSYNEQFF	TGCGCCAGCAGCCAAGACTCGAGCTCCTACAATGAGCAGTTCTTC
TRBV18	TRBJ2-1	NA	NA	CASSRGTSNYNEQFF	TGTGCCAGCTCACGGGGGACAAGCAATTACAATGAGCAGTTCTTC
TRBV19	TRBJ1-5	TRBD1	NA	CASRWTGTPSQPQHF	TGTGCCAGTAGATGGACAGGGACGCCCAGTCAGCCCCAGCATTTT
TRBV5-1	TRBJ2-3	NA	NA	CASSPSIGGVTADTQYF	TGCGCCAGCAGCCCATCCATCGGGGGAGTTACCGCAGATACGCAGTATTTT
TRBV27	TRBJ2-1	TRBD1	NA	CASSFEGASYNEQFF	TGTGCCAGCAGTTTTGAGGGGGCCTCCTACAATGAGCAGTTCTTC
TRBV2	TRBJ1-3	TRBD1	few	CASRDRGLGNTIYF	TGTGCCAGCAGGGACAGGGGGCTCGGAAACACCATATATTTT
TRBV6-5	TRBJ1-1	TRBD1	NA	CASRSWDRLTEAFF	TGTGCCAGCAGGAGCTGGGACAGGCTCACTGAAGCTTTCTTT
TRBV27	TRBJ2-5	TRBD2	NA	CASSSRLAGPQETQYF	TGTGCCAGCAGTTCTAGACTAGCGGGGCCCCAAGAGACCCAGTACTTC
TRBV20-1	TRBJ2-5	TRBD2	NA	CSASSGAQETQYF	TGCAGTGCAAGTAGCGGGGCCCAAGAGACCCAGTACTTC
TRBV27	TRBJ1-6	TRBD1	NA	CASSPDRGTSPLHF	TGTGCCAGCAGTCCGGACAGGGGGACTTCACCCCTCCACTTT
TRBV18	TRBJ1-3	NA	NA	CASSPSSSGNTIYF	TGTGCCAGCTCACCAAGTAGCTCTGGAAACACCATATATTTT
TRBV2	TRBJ2-1	TRBD1	NA	CASRGQGAGNEQFF	TGTGCCAGCAGGGGACAGGGGGCGGGAAATGAGCAGTTCTTC
TRBV6-5	TRBJ2-7	NA	NA	CASSRGSAYEQYF	TGTGCCAGCAGCCGGGGGTCAGCCTACGAGCAGTACTTC
TRBV11-2	TRBJ2-3	TRBD2	NA	CASSLRPGLAGAGDTQYF	TGTGCCAGCAGCTTACGACCGGGACTAGCGGGAGCTGGGGATACGCAGTATTTT
TRBV27	TRBJ2-3	NA	NA	CASSFRAHTDTQYF	TGTGCCAGCAGTTTTCGCGCTCACACAGATACGCAGTATTTT
TRBV9	TRBJ2-5	TRBD1	NA	CASSVGQGVGETQYF	TGTGCCAGCAGCGTAGGTCAGGGGGTGGGAGAGACCCAGTACTTC
TRBV4-1	TRBJ1-4	NA	NA	CASSQGVLDEKLFF	TGCGCCAGCAGCCAAGGCGTGTTAGATGAAAAACTGTTTTTT
TRBV5-1	TRBJ2-7	TRBD2	NA	CASSLVWREDEQYF	TGCGCCAGCAGCTTGGTGTGGCGGGAGGACGAGCAGTACTTC
TRBV28	TRBJ2-7	TRBD1	NA	CATRGQNGHEQYF	TGTGCCACCCGGGGACAGAACGGACACGAGCAGTACTTC
TRBV30	TRBJ2-7	NA	NA	CACPGLGLHEQYF	TGTGCCTGTCCGGGACTGGGCCTCCACGAGCAGTACTTC
TRBV4-1	TRBJ2-7	TRBD2	NA	CASSQVAGSSGSVSYEQYF	TGCGCCAGCAGCCAAGTGGCTGGGTCTAGCGGGAGTGTCTCCTACGAGCAGTACTTC
TRBV28	TRBJ2-7	NA	NA	CASSLAGPYEQYF	TGTGCCAGCAGTTTGGCGGGTCCCTACGAGCAGTACTTC